Shown below are 11 T cell receptor beta chains from a single sample sequenced in a study of blood T cell repertoires in COVID-19. Sequencing was performed with immunoSEQ multiplex PCR; in TCRdb, only in-frame clones are kept and a portion is missing. The sample carries around 150,000 clones, roughly 80% recorded once. Source material: peripheral blood. Receptor source: a man aged 50-59 years with acute or convalescent COVID-19.

V gene TRBV27 combines with J gene TRBJ1-2; a possible D gene is TRBD1 (5 bases). CDR1 is MNHEY, CDR2 SMNVEV, per germline (reference sequence). The CDR3 has 14 residues. V was cut by 5 bases and J by 6 bases, with 16 bases left in between. CDR3: CASSRSGGEDGYTF. The DNA for the CDR3 is TGTGCCAGCAGTCGCTCTGGGGGGGAGGATGGCTACACCTTC.

The rearrangement uses TRBV30 and TRBJ2-1; the D gene is possibly TRBD1 (6 bases). Deletions cut 3 bases from V and 4 bases from J, with 16 bases between. Germline CDR1 GTSNPN, CDR2 SVGIG (reference sequence). This CDR3 is 15 amino acids long. CDR3 in amino acids: CAWSPRDTGYNEQFF. The CDR3 nucleotides are TGTGCCTGGAGCCCCCGCGACACAGGGTACAATGAGCAGTTCTTC.

The chain combines TRBV4-1 with TRBJ1-6; D unclear. Trimming left V 1 base short and J 3 bases short, with 10 bases between. CDR3 length: 16 residues. CDR1 and CDR2 (germline): MGHRA, YSYEKL. The CDR3 region has the DNA TGCGCCAGCAGCCAAGCGGATCGGGTCTATAATTCACCCCTCCACTTT. Translating it yields CASSQADRVYNSPLHF.

This chain links TRBV3-1 (or the pseudogene TRBV3-2) with TRBJ1-3; perhaps TRBD1 as D (5 bases). Germline V gene sequence: CDR1 LGHDT, CDR2 YNNKEL (reference sequence). V lost 4 bases and J lost 6, with 16 bases in between. This CDR3 is 15 amino acids long. CDR3 sequence (DNA): TGTGCCAGCAGCCTCGCGCGGGGGTCGGAAAACACCATATATTTT. As protein: CASSLARGSENTIYF.

The gene calls are TRBV19 and TRBJ2-5; 7 bases line up with TRBD1. V gave up 3 bases and J gave up 1 base; unmatched junction bases: 5. Germline V gene lookup returns CDR1 LNHDA and CDR2 SQIVND (reference sequence). This CDR3 is built from 15 residues. This CDR3 is CASSIGRGSQETQYF. CDR3 bases: TGTGCCAGTAGTATTGGCAGGGGGTCCCAAGAGACCCAGTACTTC.

This chain uses TRBV9 with TRBJ1-2, with TRBD1 matching 8 bases. The J segment lost 7 bases and the V segment lost 4 bases, leaving 6 bases of the junction unmatched. The CDR3 runs to 13 residues. The germline gives CDR1 SGDLS, CDR2 YYNGEE. The chain's CDR3 is CASSPGQGRGYTF. The DNA for the CDR3 is TGTGCCAGCAGCCCTGGACAGGGTCGTGGCTACACCTTC.

This chain links TRBV7-9 with TRBJ1-4; 12 bases fit TRBD1. CDR3 length equals 17 residues. The germline V gene encodes CDR1 SEHNR and CDR2 FQNEAQ (reference sequence). Trimming took 3 bases from V and 0 from J; bases not matched to a gene: 2. The CDR3 reads CASSLGQGASTNEKLFF. The CDR3 coding sequence is TGTGCCAGCAGCTTGGGACAGGGGGCTTCAACTAATGAAAAACTGTTTTTT. Full variable domain (rest looked up from reference TRBV7-9 and TRBJ1-4): DTGVSQNPRHKITKRGQNVTFRCDPISEHNRLYWYRQTLGQGPEFLTYFQNEAQLEKSRLLSDRFSAERPKGSFSTLEIQRTEQGDSAMYLCASSLGQGASTNEKLFFGSGTQLSVL.

V and J are TRBV24-1 and TRBJ2-3, with 9 bases identical to TRBD1. The CDR3 contains 13 residues. Germline assignment: CDR1 KGHDR and CDR2 SFDVKD. V lost 9 bases, J lost 4 bases, and 4 bases stayed unmatched. The CDR3: CATGTGSADTQYF. The CDR3 DNA follows: TGTGCCACCGGGACAGGGAGCGCAGATACGCAGTATTTT.

The gene calls are TRBV3-1 (or the pseudogene TRBV3-2) and TRBJ2-7; possible D gene TRBD2, 6 bases. The CDR3 sequence is 14 residues long. Germline V gene data show CDR1 as LGHDT and CDR2 as YNNKEL (reference sequence). V was pared by 0 bases and J by 2 bases, with 8 bases between. CDR3 DNA sequence: TGTGCCAGCAGCCAAGAGGCGGGGCCCTACGAGCAGTACTTC. It yields the protein CASSQEAGPYEQYF.

The J gene is TRBJ1-3, the V gene TRBV5-1, with D unresolved. Looked up from germline, CDR1 is SGHRS and CDR2 is YFSETQ. V gave up 0 bases and J gave up 4 bases, with 14 bases separating them. This CDR3 has 16 amino acids. CDR3 nucleotides: TGCGCCAGCAGCTTGGAAGGGAGTCCACTGGGAAACACCATATATTTT. Amino acid sequence: CASSLEGSPLGNTIYF.

The chain employs TRBV2 and TRBJ1-2; 7 bases are a match to TRBD1. This CDR3 is 13 amino acids long. Germline loops: CDR1 SNHLY, CDR2 FYNNEI. V shed 6 bases, J shed 10 bases, and the junction held 11 bases outside the gene matches. CDR3 region: CASSTYRGSPYTF. Here the CDR3 DNA reads TGTGCCAGCAGCACTTACAGGGGTAGTCCCTACACCTTC.